A selection of T cell receptor beta chains follows, all from one sample in a study of shared clonotypes between healthy human individuals. Generated by immunoSEQ multiplex PCR, the TCRdb table keeps only in-frame clones and is missing some. The data contain about 1.1 million clones, roughly 77% of them singletons. The sample was memory CD4+ T cells from PBMCs. The receptors originated from a man between 18 and 29 years old in good health. Some clones in this sample may be carry-over from other donors' samples. The CDR3 runs from the conserved cysteine through the conserved F or W. Each record gives: D gene, CDR3 length, J gene, clone size, V gene, CDR3 protein, CDR3 DNA. D genes are given only for firm matches. Size tells how often a clone was seen (once, few, many) or the class of an expanded clone, and some rows leave it out.

D gene: TRBD1; CDR3 length: 15; J gene: TRBJ2-2; clone size: .; V gene: TRBV5-1; CDR3 protein: CASSRDSLYTGELFF; CDR3 DNA: TGCGCCAGCAGCCGGGACAGCCTCTACACCGGGGAGCTGTTTTTT
D gene: .; CDR3 length: 14; J gene: TRBJ1-5; clone size: .; V gene: TRBV5-6; CDR3 protein: CASSLSGGNQPQHF; CDR3 DNA: TGTGCCAGCAGCTTGTCGGGGGGTAATCAGCCCCAGCATTTT
D gene: .; CDR3 length: 12; J gene: TRBJ2-3; clone size: .; V gene: TRBV29-1; CDR3 protein: CSVGLTSDTQYF; CDR3 DNA: TGCAGCGTTGGCCTGACATCTGATACGCAGTATTTT
D gene: .; CDR3 length: 15; J gene: TRBJ1-5; clone size: .; V gene: TRBV7-2; CDR3 protein: CASSLSSGANQPQHF; CDR3 DNA: TGTGCCAGCAGCTTAAGCTCAGGGGCCAATCAGCCCCAGCATTTT
D gene: TRBD1; CDR3 length: 14; J gene: TRBJ2-7; clone size: .; V gene: TRBV5-8; CDR3 protein: CASRLRTGGNEQYF; CDR3 DNA: TGTGCCAGCCGCCTCCGGACAGGGGGGAACGAGCAGTACTTC
D gene: .; CDR3 length: 14; J gene: TRBJ2-5; clone size: .; V gene: TRBV6-1; CDR3 protein: CASSARDRQETQYF; CDR3 DNA: TGTGCCAGCAGTGCGCGGGACAGACAAGAGACCCAGTACTTC
D gene: TRBD1; CDR3 length: 12; J gene: TRBJ2-5; clone size: .; V gene: TRBV30; CDR3 protein: CAWSGTGYEQYF; CDR3 DNA: TGTGCCTGGAGTGGGACAGGGTATGAGCAGTACTTC
D gene: .; CDR3 length: 13; J gene: TRBJ1-6; clone size: .; V gene: TRBV28; CDR3 protein: CASSGRNNSPLHF; CDR3 DNA: TGTGCCAGTTCCGGCCGGAATAATTCACCCCTCCACTTT
D gene: TRBD2; CDR3 length: 18; J gene: TRBJ2-7; clone size: .; V gene: TRBV27; CDR3 protein: CASSQSTGLESIFGEQYF; CDR3 DNA: TGTGCCAGCAGTCAGTCAACAGGACTAGAGTCTATTTTCGGGGAGCAGTACTTC
D gene: TRBD1; CDR3 length: 13; J gene: TRBJ1-2; clone size: .; V gene: TRBV28; CDR3 protein: CASSLGQGTGYTF; CDR3 DNA: TGTGCCAGCAGCTTAGGACAGGGGACTGGCTACACCTTC
D gene: TRBD2; CDR3 length: 15; J gene: TRBJ2-3; clone size: .; V gene: TRBV7-3; CDR3 protein: CASSLLREGPDTQYF; CDR3 DNA: TGTGCCAGCAGCTTATTACGGGAGGGCCCAGATACGCAGTATTTT
D gene: TRBD2; CDR3 length: 13; J gene: TRBJ2-1; clone size: .; V gene: TRBV30; CDR3 protein: CAWGSGAYNEQFF; CDR3 DNA: TGTGCCTGGGGGAGCGGGGCCTACAATGAGCAGTTCTTC
D gene: .; CDR3 length: 13; J gene: TRBJ1-4; clone size: .; V gene: TRBV7-8; CDR3 protein: CASSLDRTEKLFF; CDR3 DNA: TGTGCCAGCAGCTTAGACAGGACAGAAAAACTGTTTTTT
D gene: .; CDR3 length: 15; J gene: TRBJ2-3; clone size: .; V gene: TRBV7-2; CDR3 protein: CASLPNYYDTDTQYF; CDR3 DNA: TGTGCCAGCCTTCCGAACTACTATGACACAGATACGCAGTATTTT
D gene: .; CDR3 length: 14; J gene: TRBJ1-2; clone size: .; V gene: TRBV27; CDR3 protein: CASSLHGGPYGYTF; CDR3 DNA: TGTGCCAGCAGCTTACACGGAGGGCCTTATGGCTACACCTTC
D gene: .; CDR3 length: 16; J gene: TRBJ2-1; clone size: .; V gene: TRBV19; CDR3 protein: CASTLKPSRSYNEQFF; CDR3 DNA: TGTGCCAGTACCCTGAAGCCTAGCCGCTCCTACAATGAGCAGTTCTTC
D gene: TRBD2; CDR3 length: 17; J gene: TRBJ2-5; clone size: .; V gene: TRBV18; CDR3 protein: CASSPPSSGVGQETQYF; CDR3 DNA: TGTGCCAGCTCACCACCGTCTAGCGGGGTGGGGCAAGAGACCCAGTACTTC
D gene: TRBD2; CDR3 length: 15; J gene: TRBJ2-3; clone size: once; V gene: TRBV9; CDR3 protein: CASSVLAGVGDTQYF; CDR3 DNA: TGTGCCAGCAGCGTACTAGCGGGAGTAGGAGATACGCAGTATTTT
D gene: TRBD1; CDR3 length: 18; J gene: TRBJ1-1; clone size: .; V gene: TRBV4-2; CDR3 protein: CASRQRTGTGGLRTEAFF; CDR3 DNA: TGTGCCAGCAGGCAGCGGACCGGGACAGGAGGGCTTAGGACTGAAGCTTTCTTT
D gene: TRBD1; CDR3 length: 18; J gene: TRBJ2-4; clone size: many; V gene: TRBV30; CDR3 protein: CAWSSDRGFTLAKNIQYF; CDR3 DNA: TGTGCCTGGAGTTCCGACAGGGGGTTTACATTAGCCAAAAACATTCAGTACTTC
D gene: .; CDR3 length: 14; J gene: TRBJ2-7; clone size: .; V gene: TRBV7-2; CDR3 protein: CASSPRSGVREQYF; CDR3 DNA: TGTGCCAGCAGCCCGCGCTCGGGAGTACGGGAGCAGTACTTC
D gene: .; CDR3 length: 15; J gene: TRBJ1-5; clone size: .; V gene: TRBV19; CDR3 protein: CASGGRTYSNQPQHF; CDR3 DNA: TGTGCCAGTGGAGGGCGAACGTATAGCAATCAGCCCCAGCATTTT